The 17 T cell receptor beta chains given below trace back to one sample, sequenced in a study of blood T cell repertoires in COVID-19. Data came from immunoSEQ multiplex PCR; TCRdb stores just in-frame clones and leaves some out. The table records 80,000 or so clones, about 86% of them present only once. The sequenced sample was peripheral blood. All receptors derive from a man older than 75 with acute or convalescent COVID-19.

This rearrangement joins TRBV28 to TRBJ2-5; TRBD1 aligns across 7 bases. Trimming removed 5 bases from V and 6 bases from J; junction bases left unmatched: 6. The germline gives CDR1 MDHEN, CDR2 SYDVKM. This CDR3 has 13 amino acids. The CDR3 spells CASSETGLKTQYF. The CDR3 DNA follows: TGTGCCAGCAGTGAGACAGGGCTAAAGACCCAGTACTTC.

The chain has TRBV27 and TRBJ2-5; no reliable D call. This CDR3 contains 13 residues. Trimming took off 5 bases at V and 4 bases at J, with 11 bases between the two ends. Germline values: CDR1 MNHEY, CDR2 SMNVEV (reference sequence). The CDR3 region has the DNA TGTGCCAGCAGTCCGCTCAGGCGAGAGACCCAGTACTTC. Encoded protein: CASSPLRRETQYF.

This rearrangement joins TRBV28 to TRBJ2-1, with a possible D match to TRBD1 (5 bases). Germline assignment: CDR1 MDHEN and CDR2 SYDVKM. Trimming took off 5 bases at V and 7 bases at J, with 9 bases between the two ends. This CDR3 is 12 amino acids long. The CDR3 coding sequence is TGTGCCAGCAGTCAGACAGAGAATGAGCAGTTCTTC. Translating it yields CASSQTENEQFF.

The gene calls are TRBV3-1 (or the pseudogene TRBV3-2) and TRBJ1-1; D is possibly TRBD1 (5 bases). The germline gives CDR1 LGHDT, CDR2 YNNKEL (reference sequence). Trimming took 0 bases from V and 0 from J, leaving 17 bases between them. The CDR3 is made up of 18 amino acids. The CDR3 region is CASSQDRGGTGMNTEAFF. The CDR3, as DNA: TGTGCCAGCAGCCAAGATAGAGGAGGGACTGGAATGAACACTGAAGCTTTCTTT.

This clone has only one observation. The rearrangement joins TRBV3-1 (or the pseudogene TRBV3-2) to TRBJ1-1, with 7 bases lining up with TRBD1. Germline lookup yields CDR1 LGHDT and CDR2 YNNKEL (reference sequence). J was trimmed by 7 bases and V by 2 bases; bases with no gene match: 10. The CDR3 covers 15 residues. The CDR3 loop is CASSQRRQGMSEAFF. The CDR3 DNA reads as TGTGCCAGCAGCCAACGGCGACAGGGAATGAGTGAAGCTTTCTTT.

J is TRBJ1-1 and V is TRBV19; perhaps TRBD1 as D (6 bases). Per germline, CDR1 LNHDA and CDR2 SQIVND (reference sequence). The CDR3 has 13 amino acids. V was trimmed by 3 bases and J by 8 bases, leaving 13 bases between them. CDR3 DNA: TGTGCCAGTAGTATCCGGCCAGGGGAAGAAGCTTTCTTT. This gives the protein CASSIRPGEEAFF.

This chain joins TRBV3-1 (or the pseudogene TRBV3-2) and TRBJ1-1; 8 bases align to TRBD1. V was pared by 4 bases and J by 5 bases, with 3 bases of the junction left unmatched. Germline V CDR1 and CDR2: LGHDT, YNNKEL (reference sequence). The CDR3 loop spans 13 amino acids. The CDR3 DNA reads TGTGCCAGCAGCCGATGGGACAGGACTGAAGCTTTCTTT. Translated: CASSRWDRTEAFF.

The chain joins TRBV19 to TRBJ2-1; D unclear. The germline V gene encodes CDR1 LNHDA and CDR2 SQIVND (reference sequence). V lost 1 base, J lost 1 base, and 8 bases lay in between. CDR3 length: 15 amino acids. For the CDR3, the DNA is TGTGCCAGTAGTATAGGGCAGGATTCCTACAATGAGCAGTTCTTC. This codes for CASSIGQDSYNEQFF.

The CDR3 region is CASSPREGTGELFF. The CDR3 DNA follows: TGTGCCAGCTCACCCCGGGAGGGGACCGGGGAGCTGTTTTTT. The chain carries TRBV18 and TRBJ2-2; 8 bases agree with TRBD2. The CDR3 is 14 residues long. CDR1 KGHSH and CDR2 LQKENI come from the germline V gene. The V and J ends lost 3 bases and 5 bases, in that order; junction bases with no gene match: 2.

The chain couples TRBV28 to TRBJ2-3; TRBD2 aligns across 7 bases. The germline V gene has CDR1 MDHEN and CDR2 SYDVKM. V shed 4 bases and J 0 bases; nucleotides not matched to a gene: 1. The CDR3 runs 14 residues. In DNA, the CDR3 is TGTGCCAGCAGTTGGGGGGGGAGCACAGATACGCAGTATTTT. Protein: CASSWGGSTDTQYF.

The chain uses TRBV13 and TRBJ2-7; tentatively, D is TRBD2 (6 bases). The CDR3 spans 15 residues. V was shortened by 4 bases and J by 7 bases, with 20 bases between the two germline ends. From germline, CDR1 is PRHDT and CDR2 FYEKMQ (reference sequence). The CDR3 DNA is TGTGCCAGCAGCTCCTTAGGGACTGCCGCGGGAGAGCAGTACTTC. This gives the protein CASSSLGTAAGEQYF.

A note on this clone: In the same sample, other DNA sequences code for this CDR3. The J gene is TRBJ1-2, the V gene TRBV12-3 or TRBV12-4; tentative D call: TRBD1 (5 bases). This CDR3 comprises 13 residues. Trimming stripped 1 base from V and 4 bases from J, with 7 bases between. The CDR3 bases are TGTGCCAGCAGTTTAGACAGGTCCTATGGCTACACCTTC. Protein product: CASSLDRSYGYTF.

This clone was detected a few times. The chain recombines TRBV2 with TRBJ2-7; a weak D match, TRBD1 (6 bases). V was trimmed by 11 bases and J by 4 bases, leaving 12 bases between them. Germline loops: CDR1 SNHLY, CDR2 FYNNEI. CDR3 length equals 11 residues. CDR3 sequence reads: CASIRGYEQYF. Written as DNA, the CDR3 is TGTGCCTCCATCAGGGGTTACGAGCAGTACTTC.

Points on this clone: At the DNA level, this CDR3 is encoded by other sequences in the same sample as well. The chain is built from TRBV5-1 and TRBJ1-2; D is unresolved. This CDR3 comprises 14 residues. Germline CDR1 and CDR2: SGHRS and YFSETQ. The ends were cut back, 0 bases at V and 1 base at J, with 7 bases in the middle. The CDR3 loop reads CASSLESVNYGYTF. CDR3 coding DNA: TGCGCCAGCAGCTTGGAGTCGGTTAACTATGGCTACACCTTC. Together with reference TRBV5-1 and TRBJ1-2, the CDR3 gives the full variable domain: KAGVTQTPRYLIKTRGQQVTLSCSPISGHRSVSWYQQTPGQGLQFLFEYFSETQRNKGNFPGRFSGRQFSNSRSEMNVSTLELGDSALYLCASSLESVNYGYTFGSGTRLTVV.

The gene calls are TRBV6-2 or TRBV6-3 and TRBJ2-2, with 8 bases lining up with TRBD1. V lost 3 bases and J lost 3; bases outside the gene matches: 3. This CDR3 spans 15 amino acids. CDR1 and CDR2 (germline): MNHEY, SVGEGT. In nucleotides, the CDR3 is TGTGCCAGCAGTTATCTGACAGGGGACACCGGGGAGCTGTTTTTT. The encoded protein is CASSYLTGDTGELFF.

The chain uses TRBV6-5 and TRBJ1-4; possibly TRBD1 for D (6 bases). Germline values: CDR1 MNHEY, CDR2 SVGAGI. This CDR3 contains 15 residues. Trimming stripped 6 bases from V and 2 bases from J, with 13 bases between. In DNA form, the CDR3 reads TGTGCCAGCAGAGCCGTGGGGGCGACTAATGAAAAACTGTTTTTT. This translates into CASRAVGATNEKLFF.

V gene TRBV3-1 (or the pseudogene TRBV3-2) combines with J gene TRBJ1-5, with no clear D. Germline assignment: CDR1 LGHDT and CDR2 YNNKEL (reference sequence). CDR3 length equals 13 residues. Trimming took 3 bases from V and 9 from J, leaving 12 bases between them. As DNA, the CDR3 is TGTGCCAGCAGCCACACAGCTCAAGGGCCCCAGCATTTT. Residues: CASSHTAQGPQHF.